This entry features one T cell receptor beta chain sequence. The data are from a study of OX40 agonist ivuxolimab in advanced cancers. Across the study: Intravenous ivuxolimab at 0.01 to 10 mg/kg was given to patients every 2 weeks. Hepatocellular carcinoma, melanoma, renal cell or head and neck cancer occurred in dose-escalation patients.

Some clones are missing from TCRdb's copy, which holds only in-frame ones; the method was immunoSEQ multiplex PCR. Of 50,000 or so clones listed, 81% are singletons. At baseline, cycle 4 day 1, and cycle 7 day 1, blood was sampled. Per germline, CDR1 SGDLS and CDR2 YYNGEE. Trimming shortened V by 0 bases and J by 2 bases, and 12 bases separated the two germline ends. The CDR3 totals 15 residues. V gene TRBV9 combines with J gene TRBJ2-7, with D unclear. This receptor was obtained from an adult with an advanced solid tumor such as melanoma, head and neck, liver or kidney cancer. Source: CD4+ or CD8+ T cells sorted from blood, taken in a trial of the OX40 agonist ivuxolimab. CDR3 bases: TGTGCCAGCAGCGTAGACCCCCAGCCTGCCTACGAGCAGTACTTC. Its translation is CASSVDPQPAYEQYF.